The clone carrying this T cell receptor (beta chain) was picked up one time. Its antigen is not known. The data were taken from a study of regulatory T cells in long-lasting Graves disease. About the research overall: For under 3 months, newly diagnosed Graves' patients had been taking antithyroid drugs.

The time point: newly diagnosed GD, antithyroid drugs for less than 3 months. Following extraction of RNA from PBMCs, that RNA was used to make the TCR library. In building TCR beta libraries, iRepertoire HTBI primers were used together with Arm-PCR of CDR3 regions. Each CDR3 protein is one row after TCRdb ran MiXCR on the multiplex PCR reads. The table has about 500,000 distinct CDR3 sequences, about a sixth seen once. Study findings and constraints: The sample size was small, and this may have reduced accuracy.

These data are also associated with another study on T cells in Graves' hyperthyroidism and ophthalmopathy. According to that study: The HTBI primer set served for first-round RT-PCR of the TCR CDR3.

The sequencing here drew on peripheral blood mononuclear cells (PBMCs), taken at new diagnosis, from a patient treated with antithyroid drugs. The sequence was obtained from a man aged 40-50 years with Graves disease.

The CDR3 DNA follows: TGTGCCAGCAAAAACCAGGTAGCCTACGAGCAGTACTTC. Translating it yields CASKNQVAYEQYF. V and J are TRBV12-3 or TRBV12-4 and TRBJ2-7, with D unclear. This CDR3 has 13 residues. The germline V and J ends were trimmed by 7 bases and 2 bases, with 12 bases remaining between them.